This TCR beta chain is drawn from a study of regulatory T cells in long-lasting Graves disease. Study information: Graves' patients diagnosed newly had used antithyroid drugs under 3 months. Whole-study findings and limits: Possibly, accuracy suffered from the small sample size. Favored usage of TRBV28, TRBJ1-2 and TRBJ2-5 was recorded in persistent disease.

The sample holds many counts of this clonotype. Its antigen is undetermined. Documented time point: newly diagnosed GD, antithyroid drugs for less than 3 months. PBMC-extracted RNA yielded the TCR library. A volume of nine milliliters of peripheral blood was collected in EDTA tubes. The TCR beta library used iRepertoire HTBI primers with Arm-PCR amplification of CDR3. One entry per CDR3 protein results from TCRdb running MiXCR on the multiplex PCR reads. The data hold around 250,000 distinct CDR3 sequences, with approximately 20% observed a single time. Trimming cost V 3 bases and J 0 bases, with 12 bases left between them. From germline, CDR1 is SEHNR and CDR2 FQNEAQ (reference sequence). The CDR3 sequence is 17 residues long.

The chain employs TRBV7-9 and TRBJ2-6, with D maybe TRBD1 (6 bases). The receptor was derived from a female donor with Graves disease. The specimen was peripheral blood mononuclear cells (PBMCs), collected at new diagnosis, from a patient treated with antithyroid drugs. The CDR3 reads CASSFRDTPSGANVLTF. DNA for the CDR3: TGTGCCAGCAGCTTCCGGGACACCCCCTCTGGGGCCAACGTCCTGACTTTC.